The next 30 T cell receptor beta chains were all read from a single sample in a study of blood T cell repertoires in COVID-19 (dated by TCRdb to between 2020 and 2021). The library was prepared using the immunoSEQ multiplex PCR assay. TCRdb's version of the immuneACCESS table is confined to in-frame rearrangements and falls short of the full clone set. An unresolved V gene accounts for under half of the shortfall where checked; the remainder is of unknown origin. The table for this sample lists about 240,000 clones; approximately 84% of them were counted only once. The top ten clones comprise under 4.5% of the sample. Sequencing was carried out using peripheral blood. The receptors derive from a man aged 50 to 60 with acute or convalescent COVID-19.

The genes are TRBV5-6 and TRBJ1-1; D call uncertain. Trimming stripped 8 bases from V and 0 bases from J, with 5 bases between. The CDR3 has 11 amino acids. In germline, CDR1 is SGHDT, CDR2 YYEEEE. CDR3: CASYMNTEAFF. CDR3 in DNA: TGTGCCAGTTACATGAACACTGAAGCTTTCTTT.

The chain couples TRBV6-5 to TRBJ2-1; D ambiguous. Trimming removed 10 bases at V and 1 base at J, with 11 bases between. CDR1 and CDR2 (germline): MNHEY, SVGAGI. The CDR3 is made up of 13 amino acids. CDR3 bases: TGTGCCACAGGTGATCGGTCCTACAATGAGCAGTTCTTC. Translation gives CATGDRSYNEQFF.

V gene TRBV6-4 combines with J gene TRBJ2-1; 7 bases are shared with TRBD2. From germline, CDR1 is MRHNA and CDR2 SNTAGT. V shed 3 bases and J 10 bases; nucleotides not matched to a gene: 18. The CDR3 covers 17 residues. In DNA form, the CDR3 reads TGTGCCAGCAGTGATGCCCATGGGAGGGGTGGGCGAAACGAGCAGTTCTTC. Translating it yields CASSDAHGRGGRNEQFF.

The chain recombines TRBV12-5 with TRBJ2-2; D gene ambiguous. Trimming cost V 8 bases and J 4 bases, with 11 bases left between them. The CDR3 covers 13 residues. Germline values: CDR1 LGHNT, CDR2 FRNRAP. CDR3 residues: CASTPWPTGELFF. In DNA, the CDR3 is TGTGCTAGTACACCCTGGCCCACCGGGGAGCTGTTTTTT.

The J gene is TRBJ1-2, the V gene TRBV13; no reliable D call. The germline gives CDR1 PRHDT, CDR2 FYEKMQ (reference sequence). Trimming stripped 0 bases from V and 1 base from J, with 9 bases between. The CDR3 is made up of 15 amino acids. CDR3 in DNA: TGTGCCAGCAGCTTAGGAACAACAGATAACTATGGCTACACCTTC. Its translation: CASSLGTTDNYGYTF.

This clone was counted only a few times. The chain couples TRBV23-1 to TRBJ2-7, with D perhaps matching TRBD2 (6 bases). TRBV23-1 is an ORF, with its function uncertain. Trimming removed 0 bases at V and 8 bases at J, with 11 bases between. This CDR3 has 13 amino acids. For the CDR3, the DNA is TGCGCCAGCAGTCAATCTCGGGGGAAGAAGCAGTACTTC. This gives the protein CASSQSRGKKQYF.

The chain uses TRBV19 and TRBJ1-2; possible D gene TRBD1, 6 bases. Germline loops: CDR1 LNHDA, CDR2 SQIVND (reference sequence). With 6 bases removed from V and 2 bases from J, the gap between germline ends came to 22 bases. The CDR3 is made up of 17 amino acids. CDR3 amino acids: CASRAVKGRTENYGYTF. The CDR3 DNA is TGTGCCAGTAGAGCCGTGAAAGGAAGGACAGAGAACTATGGCTACACCTTC.

The chain couples TRBV6-2 or TRBV6-3 to TRBJ2-7, with no clear D. Deletions cut 2 bases from V and 0 bases from J, with 11 bases between. CDR3 size: 15 residues. Per germline, CDR1 MNHEY and CDR2 SVGEGT. The CDR3 sequence: CASSYISEPSYEQYF. The DNA of the CDR3 is TGTGCCAGCAGTTACATTTCGGAGCCCTCCTACGAGCAGTACTTC.

V gene TRBV19 combines with J gene TRBJ2-5, with TRBD1 matching 9 bases. Germline loops: CDR1 LNHDA, CDR2 SQIVND (reference sequence). The J segment lost 1 base and the V segment lost 5 bases, leaving 8 bases of the junction unmatched. The CDR3 covers 16 residues. CDR3 coding DNA: TGTGCCAGTAGTTTCCGAGGGGGACAGGGCCAAGAGACCCAGTACTTC. It translates to CASSFRGGQGQETQYF.

The CDR3: CASSLQGQGRTGANVLTF. The CDR3 DNA sequence: TGTGCCAGCAGCTTACAAGGACAGGGAAGGACTGGGGCCAACGTCCTGACTTTC. This chain connects TRBV5-5 to TRBJ2-6; 8 positions match TRBD1. Germline V gives CDR1 SGHKS, CDR2 YYEKEE (reference sequence). V dropped 2 bases and J dropped 2; count of bases not matched to a gene: 9. The CDR3 consists of 18 residues.

The V and J genes are TRBV2 and TRBJ1-2; 8 bases map to TRBD1. The ends lost 3 bases at V and 7 bases at J; junction bases unmatched: 10. The germline V gene encodes CDR1 SNHLY and CDR2 FYNNEI. CDR3 length: 15 amino acids. The chain's CDR3 is CASSDAAGGVGGYTF. CDR3 coding DNA: TGTGCCAGCAGTGATGCCGCAGGGGGCGTTGGTGGCTACACCTTC.

This clone has only a few counts. The chain joins TRBV7-9 to TRBJ2-7, with TRBD2 identical over 7 bases. Losses at the gene ends were 1 base for V and 6 bases for J; bases not matched to a gene: 3. The CDR3 spans 13 residues. The germline V gene has CDR1 SEHNR and CDR2 FQNEAQ (reference sequence). The CDR3 coding sequence is TGTGCCAGCAGCTTAGGTAGCGGGTCCGAGCAGTACTTC. Amino acid sequence: CASSLGSGSEQYF.

The chain recombines TRBV5-6 with TRBJ2-1; 13 bases match TRBD2. The CDR3 has 19 residues. Germline values: CDR1 SGHDT, CDR2 YYEEEE. V lost 4 bases and J lost 0; bases outside the gene matches: 10. In DNA, the CDR3 is TGTGCCAGCAGCCAGGGACTAGCGGGGTCACCTAGCTCCTACAATGAGCAGTTCTTC. Translated: CASSQGLAGSPSSYNEQFF.

The chain carries TRBV2 and TRBJ1-4; D is unresolved. CDR3 length: 15 residues. Germline CDR1 SNHLY, CDR2 FYNNEI. The V gene lost 1 base and the J gene lost 3 bases, with 9 bases spanning the gap. CDR3 in amino acids: CASSEVRAANEKLFF. The CDR3 DNA sequence: TGTGCCAGCAGTGAAGTGAGGGCGGCTAATGAAAAACTGTTTTTT.

The chain combines TRBV6-5 with TRBJ1-4; D is perhaps TRBD1 (6 bases). The CDR3 has 15 residues. V gave up 6 bases and J gave up 5 bases, with 16 bases separating them. Germline V gives CDR1 MNHEY, CDR2 SVGAGI. In DNA, the CDR3 is TGTGCCAGCAGACCTCAGGGGATGGGGAATGAAAAACTGTTTTTT. It codes for CASRPQGMGNEKLFF.

The chain employs TRBV10-3 and TRBJ1-2; D gene ambiguous. CDR3 size: 13 residues. Between the trimmed V and J ends, which lost 10 bases and 3 bases, there was a span of 15 bases. Germline loops: CDR1 ENHRY, CDR2 SYGVKD. CDR3 sequence: CATSGRTYYGYTF. The CDR3 bases are TGTGCCACATCCGGGAGGACGTACTATGGCTACACCTTC.

The V gene is TRBV6-1, the J gene TRBJ1-1, with TRBD1 identical over 8 bases. Germline V gene sequence: CDR1 MNHNS, CDR2 SASEGT. This CDR3 region has 15 residues. V was clipped by 0 bases and J by 11 bases; unmatched bases: 11. In DNA, the CDR3 is TGTGCCAGCAGTGAAGCGGGGGGGACAGGTATGCATGCTTTCTTT. It encodes CASSEAGGTGMHAFF.

The chain couples TRBV6-5 to TRBJ1-6, with a tentative D call TRBD1 (5 bases). The CDR3 runs 14 residues. V gave up 2 bases and J gave up 18 bases, with 20 bases separating them. CDR1 is MNHEY and CDR2 is SVGAGI in the germline V gene. In DNA form, the CDR3 reads TGTGCCAGCAGTTACAGGCAGGGTGGAGTCGTTACCCACTTT. As protein: CASSYRQGGVVTHF.

The chain uses TRBV28 and TRBJ1-5; maybe TRBD1 (6 bases). The CDR3 has 16 amino acids. Germline assignment: CDR1 MDHEN and CDR2 SYDVKM. V gave up 3 bases and J gave up 2 bases, with 14 bases separating them. The chain's CDR3 is CASSFGGGLGNQPQHF. Written as DNA, the CDR3 is TGTGCCAGCAGTTTTGGGGGGGGCCTCGGCAATCAGCCCCAGCATTTT.

The rearrangement uses TRBV28 and TRBJ2-3; 8 bases match TRBD2. The CDR3 length is 15 residues. Germline assignment: CDR1 MDHEN and CDR2 SYDVKM. J lost 4 bases, V lost 1 base, and 4 bases had no gene match. CDR3 sequence (DNA): TGTGCCAGCAGTTTATACCGAGCGGGAGCAGATACGCAGTATTTT. Protein product: CASSLYRAGADTQYF.

V and J are TRBV11-2 and TRBJ2-1; 8 bases match TRBD2. V dropped 4 bases and J dropped 4; count of bases not matched to a gene: 9. The CDR3 has 16 amino acids. CDR1 and CDR2 from the germline V gene are SGHAT and FQNNGV. The DNA for the CDR3 is TGTGCCAGCAGCTCCCAAGCGGGAGTGGGGTACAATGAGCAGTTCTTC. It translates to CASSSQAGVGYNEQFF. Full variable domain (outside the CDR3, taken from reference TRBV11-2 and TRBJ2-1): EAGVAQSPRYKIIEKRQSVAFWCNPISGHATLYWYQQILGQGPKLLIQFQNNGVVDDSQLPKDRFSAERLKGVDSTLKIQPAKLEDSAVYLCASSSQAGVGYNEQFFGPGTRLTVL.

This rearrangement joins TRBV5-1 to TRBJ1-4, with 7 bases identical to TRBD1. The length of the CDR3 is 18 residues. Trimming took 0 bases from V and 4 from J; bases not matched to a gene: 12. The germline V gene encodes CDR1 SGHRS and CDR2 YFSETQ. The DNA of the CDR3 is TGCGCCAGCAGCTTGGCCGGGACAGCCCCCCTCGGTAATGAAAAACTGTTTTTT. This sequence encodes CASSLAGTAPLGNEKLFF.

In its sample, this clone was seen a few times. J is TRBJ2-2 and V is TRBV4-2; D is unresolved. Deletions cut 0 bases from V and 7 bases from J, with 9 bases between. The CDR3 is 14 amino acids. Germline V gives CDR1 LGHNA, CDR2 YNFKEQ. CDR3 sequence (DNA): TGTGCCAGCAGCCAAGAAAGCGTCAGCGGGGAGCTGTTTTTT. The encoded protein is CASSQESVSGELFF.

This chain uses TRBV19 with TRBJ1-3; D is unclear. Germline values: CDR1 LNHDA, CDR2 SQIVND (reference sequence). The CDR3 is 16 residues long. V lost 1 base and J lost 0, with 10 bases in between. The CDR3 nucleotides are TGTGCCAGTAGTATAGGGGCAGCTTTCTCTGGAAACACCATATATTTT. Its protein is CASSIGAAFSGNTIYF.

V usage is TRBV7-6 and J usage is TRBJ2-5, with D possibly TRBD2 on 5 matching bases. The CDR3 totals 14 residues. V lost 5 bases to trimming and J lost 10 bases, with 20 bases between them. Germline loops: CDR1 SGHVS, CDR2 FNYEAQ. The CDR3 loop reads CASSQGPVGGRQYF. CDR3 DNA sequence: TGTGCCAGCAGCCAAGGGCCCGTAGGAGGACGCCAGTACTTC.

The chain joins TRBV28 to TRBJ2-2; 10 positions agree with TRBD1. The J segment lost 6 bases and the V segment lost 5 bases, leaving 30 bases of the junction unmatched. The germline V gene encodes CDR1 MDHEN and CDR2 SYDVKM. The CDR3 is made up of 23 amino acids. CDR3 DNA sequence: TGTGCCAGCAGTGTTTGGAAGGGGCTATCGGGACAGGGGAACCTCGGGGTGGCCGGGGAGCTGTTTTTT. This encodes CASSVWKGLSGQGNLGVAGELFF. Based on the CDR3 plus reference TRBV28 and TRBJ2-2, the full variable domain is DVKVTQSSRYLVKRTGEKVFLECVQDMDHENMFWYRQDPGLGLRLIYFSYDVKMKEKGDIPEGYSVSREKKERFSLILESASTNQTSMYLCASSVWKGLSGQGNLGVAGELFFGEGSRLTVL.

The chain employs TRBV18 and TRBJ1-1, with 10 bases identical to TRBD1. The junction had 7 bases not matched to a gene; V was cut back by 1 base and J by 5 bases. CDR3 size: 16 residues. Germline V CDR1 and CDR2: KGHSH, LQKENI. The CDR3: CASSPLRQGAGTEAFF. In nucleotides, the CDR3 is TGTGCCAGCTCACCACTAAGACAGGGGGCTGGGACTGAAGCTTTCTTT.

V gene TRBV10-3 combines with J gene TRBJ1-5, with TRBD1 matching 8 bases. Germline-derived CDR1 and CDR2 are ENHRY and SYGVKD. V lost 7 bases, J lost 4 bases, and 6 bases stayed unmatched. This CDR3 spans 14 amino acids. The CDR3 reads CAITPDRGNQPQHF. The CDR3 DNA follows: TGTGCCATCACCCCCGACAGGGGAAATCAGCCCCAGCATTTT.

The chain links TRBV27 to TRBJ1-2; TRBD1 agrees at 10 bases. Germline CDR1 MNHEY, CDR2 SMNVEV (reference sequence). The ends lost 6 bases at V and 7 bases at J; junction bases unmatched: 17. The CDR3 consists of 17 residues. CDR3 protein: CASSSLPGQGITGGYTF. In nucleotides, the CDR3 is TGTGCCAGCAGCTCCCTACCGGGACAGGGGATAACTGGTGGCTACACCTTC.

The chain is built from TRBV7-8 and TRBJ1-2; a weak D match, TRBD1 (6 bases). V was clipped by 1 base and J by 7 bases, with 16 bases between them. This CDR3 contains 15 residues. In germline, CDR1 is SGHVS, CDR2 FQNEAQ. Here the CDR3 DNA reads TGTGCCAGCAGCTTAGATCTACAGGGTAGTGCTGGCTACACCTTC. It translates to CASSLDLQGSAGYTF. Full variable domain (rest looked up from reference TRBV7-8 and TRBJ1-2): GAGVSQSPRYKVAKRGQDVALRCDPISGHVSLFWYQQALGQGPEFLTYFQNEAQLDKSGLPSDRFFAERPEGSVSTLKIQRTQQEDSAVYLCASSLDLQGSAGYTFGSGTRLTVV.